This passage covers 14 T cell receptor beta chains from one sample sequenced in a study of long-term antiretroviral therapy in people with HIV. Researchers ran immunoSEQ v3.0 at survey level. Clones were sequenced by immunoSEQ multiplex PCR, and TCRdb holds only the in-frame ones, with some missing. The table includes 30,000 to 40,000 clones, roughly 80% detected once. The sample here was unsorted PBMCs, taken 2 years after starting antiretroviral therapy. These receptors were obtained from a woman in her forties or fifties with HIV.

The chain couples TRBV7-9 to TRBJ1-3, with D uncertain. CDR1 and CDR2 (germline): SEHNR, FQNEAQ (reference sequence). The CDR3 has 13 amino acids. V was clipped by 2 bases and J by 7 bases, with 9 bases between them. Here the CDR3 DNA reads TGTGCCAGCAGCTTAAAAAACGTCAACACCATATATTTT. Translation gives CASSLKNVNTIYF.

The rearrangement uses TRBV30 and TRBJ2-5, with D uncertain. The CDR3 loop spans 12 amino acids. V gave up 4 bases and J gave up 7 bases, with 13 bases separating them. Germline values: CDR1 GTSNPN, CDR2 SVGIG (reference sequence). In nucleotides, the CDR3 is TGTGCCTGGACCTCTACGCCGGGGACCCAGTACTTC. It is translated as CAWTSTPGTQYF. The full variable domain, with the rest looked up from reference TRBV30 and TRBJ2-5, is SQTIHQWPATLVQPVGSPLSLECTVEGTSNPNLYWYRQAAGRGLQLLFYSVGIGQISSEVPQNLSASRPQDRQFILSSKKLLLSDSGFYLCAWTSTPGTQYFGPGTRLLVL.

Comments on this clone: One end of the junction fails to match germline, which may point to a read error. The chain couples TRBV7-2 to TRBJ2-3, with 7 bases aligning to TRBD2. In germline, CDR1 is SGHTA, CDR2 FQGNSA. The CDR3 length is 16 residues. CDR3 in amino acids: CASTLIRGEGTDTQYF. CDR3 nucleotide sequence: TGTGCCAGCACCTTAATTCGGGGGGAGGGCACAGATACGCAGTATTTT.

V gene TRBV5-1 combines with J gene TRBJ2-3; D possibly corresponds to TRBD2 (5 bases). V lost 0 bases, J lost 1 base, and 6 bases lay in between. Germline CDR1 and CDR2: SGHRS and YFSETQ. The CDR3 runs 14 residues. CDR3 sequence: CASSLGGRTDTQYF. CDR3 DNA: TGCGCCAGCAGCTTGGGCGGGCGCACAGATACGCAGTATTTT.

The J gene is TRBJ1-2, the V gene TRBV28, with 8 bases identical to TRBD1. V was pared by 5 bases and J by 2 bases, with 7 bases of the junction left unmatched. Germline V lookup: CDR1 MDHEN, CDR2 SYDVKM. The CDR3 runs 15 residues. The chain's CDR3 is CASSPLQGANYGYTF. For the CDR3, the DNA is TGTGCCAGCAGTCCGCTCCAGGGGGCAAACTATGGCTACACCTTC.

V usage is TRBV18 and J usage is TRBJ2-5; perhaps TRBD2 as D (5 bases). Looked up from germline, CDR1 is KGHSH and CDR2 is LQKENI. This CDR3 has 13 residues. The V end lost 6 bases, the J end lost 5 bases, and 13 bases lay between the germline ends. Here the CDR3 DNA reads TGTGCCAGCTCTCCTAGCCCAATTGAGACCCAGTACTTC. Translation: CASSPSPIETQYF. The full variable domain, rest sourced from reference TRBV18 and TRBJ2-5, is NAGVMQNPRHLVRRRGQEARLRCSPMKGHSHVYWYRQLPEEGLKFMVYLQKENIIDESGMPKERFSAEFPKEGPSILRIQQVVRGDSAAYFCASSPSPIETQYFGPGTRLLVL.

The chain employs TRBV10-1 and TRBJ2-5; 10 bases are a match to TRBD2. Unmatched junction bases numbered 8, after V lost 4 bases and J lost 9 bases. CDR3 length: 14 amino acids. Per the germline V gene, CDR1 is WNHNN and CDR2 is SYGVQD (reference sequence). CDR3 nucleotide sequence: TGCGCCAGCAGTGCTGGGACTAGCGCTAAGGCCCAGTACTTC. Its protein product is CASSAGTSAKAQYF.

The genes are TRBV28 and TRBJ2-5, with D possibly matching TRBD2 (5 bases). With 6 bases removed from V and 0 bases from J, the gap between germline ends came to 14 bases. Per germline, CDR1 MDHEN and CDR2 SYDVKM. This CDR3 region has 15 residues. The CDR3 region has the DNA TGTGCCAGCAGCCCCAGCGGAAAGTACCAAGAGACCCAGTACTTC. Amino acids: CASSPSGKYQETQYF.

In DNA, the CDR3 is TGTGCCAGCACCCTTCACAGCACAGATACGCAGTATTTT. It translates to CASTLHSTDTQYF. V gene TRBV27 combines with J gene TRBJ2-3; no clear D. There are 13 residues in the CDR3. CDR1 and CDR2 from the germline V gene are MNHEY and SMNVEV (reference sequence). V gave up 7 bases and J gave up 0 bases, with 8 bases separating them.

This clone has more than one count but fewer than ten. The CDR3 nucleotides are TGTGCCAGCAGTCCTGGGGCTGGAAACACCATATATTTT. Encoded protein: CASSPGAGNTIYF. This rearrangement joins TRBV7-7 to TRBJ1-3, with unresolved D. V was pared by 6 bases and J by 2 bases, with 8 bases between. The CDR3 length is 13 residues. The germline gives CDR1 SSHAT, CDR2 FNYEAQ (reference sequence).

This clone was picked up one time. The gene calls are TRBV30 and TRBJ1-1; weak D call: TRBD1 (5 bases). This CDR3 contains 13 residues. Germline V gives CDR1 GTSNPN, CDR2 SVGIG (reference sequence). V dropped 4 bases and J dropped 7 bases, with 16 bases sitting between them. This CDR3 is CAWKGTLGLEAFF. The CDR3 DNA is TGTGCCTGGAAGGGGACCCTAGGGCTTGAAGCTTTCTTT.

This chain links TRBV9 with TRBJ1-1, with a possible D match to TRBD1 (6 bases). The CDR3 is 14 residues long. CDR1 and CDR2 (germline): SGDLS, YYNGEE. Trimming removed 4 bases at V and 1 base at J, with 11 bases between. The CDR3 is CASSHLTGNTEAFF. The CDR3 DNA sequence: TGTGCCAGCAGCCATTTGACAGGGAACACTGAAGCTTTCTTT.

The J gene is TRBJ1-4, the V gene TRBV7-9, with 7 nucleotides matching TRBD1. The junction had 7 bases not matched to a gene; V was cut back by 4 bases and J by 5 bases. Germline V gene sequence: CDR1 SEHNR, CDR2 FQNEAQ (reference sequence). The CDR3 has 15 amino acids. The CDR3 loop reads CASSWTGTVNEKLFF. DNA for the CDR3: TGTGCCAGCAGCTGGACCGGGACAGTGAATGAAAAACTGTTTTTT.

V usage is TRBV7-9 and J usage is TRBJ1-1; 11 bases line up with TRBD1. Germline-derived CDR1 and CDR2 are SEHNR and FQNEAQ (reference sequence). The CDR3 is made up of 16 amino acids. V was pared by 4 bases and J by 4 bases, with 8 bases of the junction left unmatched. CDR3 region: CASSSGQGALPTEAFF. CDR3 nucleotide sequence: TGTGCCAGCAGCTCTGGACAGGGGGCCCTACCCACTGAAGCTTTCTTT.